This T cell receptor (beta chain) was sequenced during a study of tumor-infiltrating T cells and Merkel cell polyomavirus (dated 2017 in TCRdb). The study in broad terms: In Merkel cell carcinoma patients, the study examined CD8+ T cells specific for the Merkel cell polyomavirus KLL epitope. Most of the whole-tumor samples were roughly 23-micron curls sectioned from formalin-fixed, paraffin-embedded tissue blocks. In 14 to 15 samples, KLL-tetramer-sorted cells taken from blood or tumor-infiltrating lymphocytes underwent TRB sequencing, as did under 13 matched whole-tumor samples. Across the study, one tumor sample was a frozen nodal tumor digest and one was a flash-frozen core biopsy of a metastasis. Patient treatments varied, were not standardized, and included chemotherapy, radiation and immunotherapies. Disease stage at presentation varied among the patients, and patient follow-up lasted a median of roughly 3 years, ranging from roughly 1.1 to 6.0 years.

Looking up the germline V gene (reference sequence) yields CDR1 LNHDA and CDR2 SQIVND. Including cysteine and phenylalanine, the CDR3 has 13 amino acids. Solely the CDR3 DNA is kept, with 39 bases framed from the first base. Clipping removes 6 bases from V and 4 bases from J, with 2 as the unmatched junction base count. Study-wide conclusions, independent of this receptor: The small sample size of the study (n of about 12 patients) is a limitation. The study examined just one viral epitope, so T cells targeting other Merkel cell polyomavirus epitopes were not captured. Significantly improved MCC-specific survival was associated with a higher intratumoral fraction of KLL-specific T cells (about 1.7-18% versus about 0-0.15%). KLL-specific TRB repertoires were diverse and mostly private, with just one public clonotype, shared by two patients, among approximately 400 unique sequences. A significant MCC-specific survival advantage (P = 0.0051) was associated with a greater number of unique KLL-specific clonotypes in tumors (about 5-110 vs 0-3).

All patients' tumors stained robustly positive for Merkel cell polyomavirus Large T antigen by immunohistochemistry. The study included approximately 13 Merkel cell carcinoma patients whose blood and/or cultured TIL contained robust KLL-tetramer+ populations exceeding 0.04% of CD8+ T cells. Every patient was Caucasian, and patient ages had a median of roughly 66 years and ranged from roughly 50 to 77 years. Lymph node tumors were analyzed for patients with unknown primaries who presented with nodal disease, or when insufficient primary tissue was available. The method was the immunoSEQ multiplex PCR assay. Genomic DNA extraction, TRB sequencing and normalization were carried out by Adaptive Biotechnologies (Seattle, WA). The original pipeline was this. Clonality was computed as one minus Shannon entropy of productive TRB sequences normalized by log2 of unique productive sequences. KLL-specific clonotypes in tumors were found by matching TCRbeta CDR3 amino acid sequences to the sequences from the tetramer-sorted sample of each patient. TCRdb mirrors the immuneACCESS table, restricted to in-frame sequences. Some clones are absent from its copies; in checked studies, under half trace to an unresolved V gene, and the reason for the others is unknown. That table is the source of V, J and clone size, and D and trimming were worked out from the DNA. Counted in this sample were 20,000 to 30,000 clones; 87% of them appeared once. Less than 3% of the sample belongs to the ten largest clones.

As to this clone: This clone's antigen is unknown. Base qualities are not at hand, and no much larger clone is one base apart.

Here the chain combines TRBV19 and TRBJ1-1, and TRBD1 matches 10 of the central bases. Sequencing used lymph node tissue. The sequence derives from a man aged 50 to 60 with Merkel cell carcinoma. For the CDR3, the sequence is CASRRTGGTEAFF. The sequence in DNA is TGTGCCAGTAGGAGGACAGGGGGCACTGAAGCTTTCTTT.